This T cell receptor beta chain was recovered during a study of vaccination effects on CD4 cells after COVID-19. Study observations and caveats: Late post-vaccination samples showed marked contraction of infection- and vaccine-induced clones.

ViraFEST used viral peptide pools to expand antigen-specific CD4+ T cells before sequencing. Cultured cells yielded isolated CD4+ T cells after about ten days. Among the vaccine recipients, none had a prior SARS-CoV-2 infection, and nucleocapsid antibodies were negative. The researchers cultured roughly 2.2 million PBMC per well with roughly 11 IU/ml IL-2 and 9.5 to 10 ug/ml peptides. The authors exchanged half the medium for IL-2 medium on days 3 and 7. With respect to this clone: The antigen remains unidentified.

The protocol was immunoSEQ multiplex PCR, while the TCRdb copy is restricted to in-frame clones and leaves out a portion. The sample holds 60,000 to 70,000 clones, roughly 76% seen once. Germline CDR1 and CDR2: SNHLY and FYNNEI. After removal of 6 bases from V and 1 base from J, the junction contained 5 bases not matched to a gene. CDR3 length: 16 residues. The clonotype comes from a human donor who received a COVID-19 vaccine. The specimen was CD4+ T cells from PBMCs cultured with HCoV-229E spike peptides, collected before COVID-19 vaccination. This chain uses TRBV2 with TRBJ2-1; 11 bases fit TRBD2. This CDR3 reads CASRGGLAVSYNEQFF. CDR3 bases: TGTGCCAGCAGGGGGGGACTAGCGGTATCCTACAATGAGCAGTTCTTC.